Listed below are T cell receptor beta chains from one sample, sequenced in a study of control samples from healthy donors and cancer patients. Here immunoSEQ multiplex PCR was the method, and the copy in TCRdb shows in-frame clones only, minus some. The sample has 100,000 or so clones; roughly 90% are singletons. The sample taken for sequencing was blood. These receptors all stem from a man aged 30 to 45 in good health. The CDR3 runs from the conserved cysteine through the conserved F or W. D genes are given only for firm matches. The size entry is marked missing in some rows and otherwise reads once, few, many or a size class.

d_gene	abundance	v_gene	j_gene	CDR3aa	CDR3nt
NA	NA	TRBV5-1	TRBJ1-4	CASSLDLLGEKLFF	TGCGCCAGCAGCTTGGATCTCCTCGGTGAAAAACTGTTTTTT
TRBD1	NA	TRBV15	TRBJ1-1	CATRKTGTATEAFF	TGTGCCACCAGGAAGACCGGGACAGCCACTGAAGCTTTCTTT
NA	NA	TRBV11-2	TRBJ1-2	CASSLGWGRSISGYTF	TGTGCCAGCAGCTTAGGTTGGGGTCGGAGCATTTCTGGCTACACCTTC
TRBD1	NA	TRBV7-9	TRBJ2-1	CASSSPLEGQGSYNEQFF	TGTGCCAGCAGCTCTCCACTAGAGGGACAGGGATCCTACAATGAGCAGTTCTTC
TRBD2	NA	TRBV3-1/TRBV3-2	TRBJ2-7	CASSTRGGNPSEQYF	TGTGCCAGCAGTACACGGGGGGGCAACCCCTCCGAGCAGTACTTC
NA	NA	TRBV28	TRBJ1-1	CASRRYTAEAFF	TGTGCCAGCAGGCGATACACTGCTGAAGCTTTCTTT
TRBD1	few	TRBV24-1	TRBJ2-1	CATSDLPGTGGYEQFF	TGTGCCACCAGTGATTTGCCCGGGACAGGGGGCTATGAGCAGTTCTTC
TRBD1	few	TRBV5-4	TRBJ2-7	CASSKGQEEEQYF	TGTGCCAGCAGCAAGGGACAGGAGGAGGAGCAGTACTTC
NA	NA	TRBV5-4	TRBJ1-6	CASSPSRTDSPLHF	TGTGCCAGCAGCCCCTCTAGGACAGATTCACCCCTCCACTTT
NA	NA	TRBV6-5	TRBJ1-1	CATQLGRTNTEAFF	TGTGCCACCCAACTGGGGCGGACGAACACTGAAGCTTTCTTT
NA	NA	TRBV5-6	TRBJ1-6	CASSLGQAYPISPLHF	TGTGCCAGCAGCTTGGGTCAGGCTTATCCCATATCACCCCTCCACTTT
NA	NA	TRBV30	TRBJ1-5	CAWSVGQVNQPQHF	TGTGCCTGGAGTGTCGGGCAGGTCAATCAGCCCCAGCATTTT
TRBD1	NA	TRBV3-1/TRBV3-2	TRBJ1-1	CASSQDRQGAGRAFF	TGTGCCAGCAGCCAAGATAGGCAGGGGGCCGGACGAGCTTTCTTT
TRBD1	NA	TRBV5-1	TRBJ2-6	CASSPGGNSGANVLTF	TGCGCCAGCAGCCCAGGGGGCAACTCTGGGGCCAACGTCCTGACTTTC
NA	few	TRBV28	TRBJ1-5	CASSETGDSNQPQHF	TGTGCCAGCAGTGAGACTGGGGATAGCAATCAGCCCCAGCATTTT
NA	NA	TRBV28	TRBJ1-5	CASRAPGPSNQPQHF	TGTGCCAGCAGAGCTCCGGGACCAAGCAATCAGCCCCAGCATTTT
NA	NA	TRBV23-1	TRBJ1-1	CASSRFNRKMNTEAFF	TGCGCCAGCAGTCGATTTAATAGGAAGATGAACACTGAAGCTTTCTTT
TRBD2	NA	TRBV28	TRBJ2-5	CASARAGGSETQYF	TGTGCCAGCGCCCGAGCGGGGGGGTCGGAGACCCAGTACTTC
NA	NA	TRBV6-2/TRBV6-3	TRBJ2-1	CASSYPADEQFF	TGTGCCAGCAGTTACCCCGCGGATGAGCAGTTCTTC
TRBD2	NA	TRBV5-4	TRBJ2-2	CASSDGTRIIAGELFF	TGTGCCAGCAGCGATGGGACTAGAATTATCGCCGGGGAGCTGTTTTTT
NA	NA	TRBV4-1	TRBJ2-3	CASRGLLFSTQYF	TGCGCCAGCAGAGGCCTTCTGTTCAGTACGCAGTATTTT
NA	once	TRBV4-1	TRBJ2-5	CASSQALVETQYF	TGCGCCAGCAGCCAAGCGCTAGTTGAGACCCAGTACTTC
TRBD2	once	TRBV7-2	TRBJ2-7	CASSLGRREYYEQYF	TGTGCCAGCAGCTTAGGGAGGCGGGAGTACTACGAGCAGTACTTC
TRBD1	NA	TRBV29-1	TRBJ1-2	CSVVGTGDDYGYTF	TGCAGCGTTGTGGGGACAGGAGACGACTATGGCTACACCTTC
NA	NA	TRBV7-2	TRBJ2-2	CASREDHAAGELFF	TGTGCCAGCAGAGAGGACCACGCGGCAGGGGAGCTGTTTTTT
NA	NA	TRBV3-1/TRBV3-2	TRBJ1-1	CASSQDLAGYEAFF	TGTGCCAGCAGCCAAGATCTTGCTGGCTATGAAGCTTTCTTT
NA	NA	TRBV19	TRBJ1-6	CASRETSLNSPLHF	TGTGCCAGTAGGGAGACCAGCTTGAATTCACCCCTCCACTTT
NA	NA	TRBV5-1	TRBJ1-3	CASSLGPNALGGNTIYF	TGCGCCAGCAGCTTGGGGCCCAACGCCCTCGGGGGAAACACCATATATTTT
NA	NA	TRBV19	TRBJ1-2	CASSTPQQRETYF	TGTGCCAGTAGTACCCCACAGCAGAGGGAGACTTACTTC